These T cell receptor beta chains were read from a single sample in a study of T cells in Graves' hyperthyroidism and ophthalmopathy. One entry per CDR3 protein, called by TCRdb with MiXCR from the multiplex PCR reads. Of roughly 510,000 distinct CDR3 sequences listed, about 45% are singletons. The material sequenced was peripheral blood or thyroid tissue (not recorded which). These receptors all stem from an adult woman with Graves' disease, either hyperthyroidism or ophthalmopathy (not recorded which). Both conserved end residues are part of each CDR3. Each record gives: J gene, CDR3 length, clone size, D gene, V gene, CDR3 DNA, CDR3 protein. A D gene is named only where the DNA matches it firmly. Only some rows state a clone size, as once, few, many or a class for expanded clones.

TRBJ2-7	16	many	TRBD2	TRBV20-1	TGCAGTGCTAGAGGGGCCAGCGGGAGGGCCGTATACGAGCAGTACTTC	CSARGASGRAVYEQYF
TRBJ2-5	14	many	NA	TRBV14	TGTGCCAGCAGCCAAGTGGGAGAGGAAGAGACCCAGTACTTC	CASSQVGEEETQYF
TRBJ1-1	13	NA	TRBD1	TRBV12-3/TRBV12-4	TGTGCCAGCAGTTTAGATGGGACAGCGGGAGCTTTCTTT	CASSLDGTAGAFF
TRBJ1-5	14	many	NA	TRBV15	TGTGCCACCAGCAGAGGTCGGGGGGCATGGCCCCAGCATTTT	CATSRGRGAWPQHF
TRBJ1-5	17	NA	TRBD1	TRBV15	TGTGCCACCAGCAGGAATGGAGGACAGGGGTTCAATCAGCCCCAGCATTTT	CATSRNGGQGFNQPQHF
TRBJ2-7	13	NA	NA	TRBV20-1	TGCAGTGCTAGACTAGCGACGAGCTACGAGCAGTACTTC	CSARLATSYEQYF
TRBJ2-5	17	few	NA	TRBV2	TGTGCCAGCAGTTTCCCCACACCGACGAAGGATAGAGAGACCCAGTACTTC	CASSFPTPTKDRETQYF
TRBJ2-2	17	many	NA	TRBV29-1	TGCAGCGTTGTAACGACCCGAGAAGGAAAGGGTACCGGGGAGCTGTTTTTT	CSVVTTREGKGTGELFF
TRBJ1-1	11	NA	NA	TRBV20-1	TGCAGTGCCCCGGGGAACACTGAAGCTTTCTTT	CSAPGNTEAFF
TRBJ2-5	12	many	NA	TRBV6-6	TGTGCCAGCAGTTACTCGAAGGAGACCCAGTACTTC	CASSYSKETQYF
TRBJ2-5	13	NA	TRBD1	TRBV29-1	TGCAGCGTACGGGACAGGGCTTTAGAGACCCAGTACTTC	CSVRDRALETQYF
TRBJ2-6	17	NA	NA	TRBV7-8	TGTGCCAGCAGCTTCAGGGGCGTGGGGGCTGGGGCCAACGTCCTGACTTTC	CASSFRGVGAGANVLTF
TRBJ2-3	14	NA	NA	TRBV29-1	TGCAGCGTCCTACAGCAGGGGAACACAGATACGCAGTATTTT	CSVLQQGNTDTQYF
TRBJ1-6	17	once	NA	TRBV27	TGTGCCAGCAGTTTATTTATCGGGAGATCCTATAATTCACCCCTCCACTTT	CASSLFIGRSYNSPLHF